The 3 T cell receptor beta chains below all came from one sample that was sequenced in a study of T cell responses to AZD1222 COVID-19 vaccine. TCRdb keeps only in-frame clones here, not all; method: immunoSEQ multiplex PCR. The table has some 120,000 clones, 80% to 90% seen once. Sequenced here: peripheral blood, sampled on day 0 of MenACWY control vaccination. The receptor set was obtained from an adult in good health.

This clone was observed a single time. The V and J genes are TRBV18 and TRBJ2-1; D may match TRBD1 or TRBD2 (5 bases each). V was trimmed by 0 bases and J by 1 base, leaving 19 bases between them. There are 19 residues in the CDR3. Germline CDR1 reads KGHSH; CDR2 reads LQKENI. The CDR3: CASSPPGPGRHGSYNEQFF. CDR3 sequence (DNA): TGTGCCAGCTCACCACCGGGGCCGGGACGGCATGGTTCCTACAATGAGCAGTTCTTC.

The rearrangement uses TRBV18 and TRBJ1-1; D uncertain. Trimming shortened V by 9 bases and J by 1 base, and 15 bases separated the two germline ends. CDR1 is KGHSH, CDR2 LQKENI, per germline. The length of the CDR3 is 14 residues. The CDR3 region has the DNA TGTGCCAGTTTACCCCGGGGAACGAACACTGAAGCTTTCTTT. Its translation: CASLPRGTNTEAFF.

The rearrangement joins TRBV5-1 to TRBJ1-1, with a tentative D call TRBD1 (5 bases). The CDR3 consists of 14 residues. CDR1 is SGHRS and CDR2 is YFSETQ in the germline V gene. Trimming left V 1 base short and J 10 bases short, with 17 bases between. DNA for the CDR3: TGCGCCAGCAGCTTGACCCGGGGGGTTAATTTAGCTTTCTTT. Translated: CASSLTRGVNLAFF.